This TCR beta chain was recorded in a study of CD8 T cells in Susac syndrome. This clonotype appeared once. With random hexamers, about 0.45 to 1 ug RNA was reverse transcribed. In TCRdb, the immunoSEQ multiplex PCR reads were re-called with MiXCR into one record per CDR3 protein. The table includes around 300,000 distinct CDR3 sequences, 89% detected once. CDR3 size: 14 residues. Trimming pared 1 base from V and 1 base from J, leaving 7 bases between. From germline, CDR1 is SGHVS and CDR2 FNYEAQ. CD8+ and CD4+ T cells circulating in blood were sequenced for TCR beta. FACS enriched CD8+ TEMRA cells, while bulk CD8+ and CD4+ were negatively isolated.

The specimen was CD8+ T cells from PBMCs. The chain recombines TRBV7-6 with TRBJ2-5, with D possibly matching TRBD1 (6 bases). The sequence came from a human donor with multiple sclerosis. The CDR3 loop is CASSLVGAQETQYF. The CDR3 DNA reads as TGTGCCAGCAGCTTAGTGGGGGCCCAAGAGACCCAGTACTTC.